This T cell receptor (beta chain) was found in a study of beta chain features in type 1 diabetes. Study in general: Across all samples, over 85 million sorted cells were examined.

The V end lost 3 bases, the J end lost 2 bases, and 4 bases lay between the germline ends. Germline CDR1 is LNHDA and CDR2 is SQIVND (reference sequence). This CDR3 comprises 12 residues. Study observations and caveats: Insertions at VDJ junctions were less frequent in type 1 diabetes patients. These patients also deleted more nucleotides at the same junctions. Shorter TCRB CDR3s, moderately but significantly so, marked every one of the four CD4+ subsets in Type 1 diabetes patients.

The entirety of the isolated RNA underwent reverse transcription, so expressed TCRB transcripts were sequenced. Assay: immunoSEQ multiplex PCR; the TCRdb copy retains only in-frame clones and omits some. The sample has under 200,000 clones, around 8.4% seen once. In this sample, this clone turned up many times. Its antigen is unidentified. The source is a woman between 18 and 30 years old with type 1 diabetes. The rearrangement links TRBV19 to TRBJ1-2; D remains ambiguous. Sequences were obtained from central memory CD4+ T cells from blood. The CDR3 region has the DNA TGTGCCAGTAGTATCCCAAACTATGGCTACACCTTC. Amino acid sequence: CASSIPNYGYTF.